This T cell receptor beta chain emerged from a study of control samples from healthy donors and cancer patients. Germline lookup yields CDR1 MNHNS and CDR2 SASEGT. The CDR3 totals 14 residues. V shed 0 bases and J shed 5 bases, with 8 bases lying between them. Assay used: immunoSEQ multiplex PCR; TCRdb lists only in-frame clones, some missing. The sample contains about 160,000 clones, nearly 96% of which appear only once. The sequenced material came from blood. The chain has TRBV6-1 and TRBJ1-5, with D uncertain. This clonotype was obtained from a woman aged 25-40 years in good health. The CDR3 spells CASSEARKDQPQHF. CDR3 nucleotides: TGTGCCAGCAGTGAAGCCAGGAAAGATCAGCCCCAGCATTTT.